A single sample is the source of the 23 T cell receptor beta chains below, sequenced in a study of T cell responses to AZD1222 COVID-19 vaccine. Sequencing was performed with immunoSEQ multiplex PCR; in TCRdb, only in-frame clones are kept and a portion is missing. Of tens of thousands of clones in the sample, 65% to 90% are singletons; the top ten hold around 5%. Sequencing was performed on peripheral blood, taken on day 0 of AZD1222 vaccination. These receptors came from an adult in good health.

The gene calls are TRBV28 and TRBJ1-6; no clear D gene. CDR3 size: 13 residues. Trimming removed 3 bases from V and 6 bases from J, with 6 bases in between. Germline values: CDR1 MDHEN, CDR2 SYDVKM. DNA for the CDR3: TGTGCCAGCAGTTTGGACGGTAATTCACCCCTCCACTTT. It specifies CASSLDGNSPLHF.

This chain links TRBV5-4 with TRBJ2-3; D ambiguous. CDR1 is SGHNT, CDR2 YYREEE, per germline (reference sequence). The CDR3 is 12 residues long. V was pared by 3 bases and J by 1 base, with 3 bases between. Here the CDR3 DNA reads TGTGCCAGCAGCTCCGGCACAGATACGCAGTATTTT. It encodes CASSSGTDTQYF.

V and J are TRBV3-1 (or the pseudogene TRBV3-2) and TRBJ1-2; the match to TRBD1 covers 9 bases. The CDR3 covers 16 residues. Germline values: CDR1 LGHDT, CDR2 YNNKEL (reference sequence). The V gene end was trimmed by 2 bases and the J gene end by 0 bases; junction bases not matched to a gene: 4. The chain's CDR3 is CASSQRDRVTNYGYTF. CDR3 nucleotides: TGTGCCAGCAGCCAACGGGACAGGGTCACTAACTATGGCTACACCTTC.

The V call is TRBV4-3, the J call TRBJ1-5, with TRBD1 identical over 7 bases. There are 15 residues in the CDR3. CDR1 is LGHNA, CDR2 YSLEER, per germline. V dropped 4 bases and J dropped 5; count of bases not matched to a gene: 8. The CDR3 loop reads CASSRWDSRDQPQHF. CDR3 sequence (DNA): TGCGCCAGCAGCCGCTGGGACAGTAGGGATCAGCCCCAGCATTTT.

This chain links TRBV18 with TRBJ2-7; D is unresolved. The CDR3 runs to 14 residues. CDR1 and CDR2 from the germline V gene are KGHSH and LQKENI. The ends were cut back, 1 base at V and 0 bases at J, with 7 bases in the middle. In DNA, the CDR3 is TGTGCCAGCTCACCACGTCAAAACTCCTACGAGCAGTACTTC. Amino acids: CASSPRQNSYEQYF.

CDR3 residues: CASSSDPTSGGGDTQYF. CDR3 in DNA: TGTGCCAGCAGCTCCGACCCCACTAGCGGGGGGGGAGATACGCAGTATTTT. The chain links TRBV7-3 to TRBJ2-3; 13 bases agree with TRBD2. V lost 4 bases, J lost 5 bases, and 9 bases stayed unmatched. This CDR3 spans 17 amino acids. Germline V lookup: CDR1 SGHTA, CDR2 FQGTGA.

This chain connects TRBV7-6 to TRBJ2-1, with D maybe TRBD1 (5 bases). V dropped 1 base and J dropped 8 bases, with 15 bases sitting between them. The CDR3 consists of 15 residues. The germline gives CDR1 SGHVS, CDR2 FNYEAQ. In DNA form, the CDR3 reads TGTGCCAGCAGCTTAGAGAACAGGCCGTTAGATGAGCAGTTCTTC. Amino acid sequence: CASSLENRPLDEQFF. Full variable domain (missing parts from reference TRBV7-6 and TRBJ2-1): GAGVSQSPRYKVTKRGQDVALRCDPISGHVSLYWYRQALGQGPEFLTYFNYEAQQDKSGLPNDRFSAERPEGSISTLTIQRTEQRDSAMYRCASSLENRPLDEQFFGPGTRLTVL.

This clone was seen only a few times. The CDR3 loop reads CASSPSGSANTEAFF. CDR3 sequence (DNA): TGTGCCAGCAGCCCGTCAGGTTCCGCGAACACTGAAGCTTTCTTT. This rearrangement joins TRBV9 to TRBJ1-1; D remains ambiguous. This CDR3 contains 15 residues. V was cut by 4 bases and J by 1 base, with 14 bases left in between. Per the germline V gene, CDR1 is SGDLS and CDR2 is YYNGEE.

The V call is TRBV10-2, the J call TRBJ1-3, with D unresolved. This CDR3 comprises 16 residues. Germline V gene data show CDR1 as WSHSY and CDR2 as SAAADI. V was cut by 0 bases and J by 4 bases, with 13 bases left in between. CDR3 amino acids: CASSESLNVGGNTIYF. The CDR3 nucleotides are TGCGCCAGCAGTGAGTCCCTTAATGTTGGAGGAAACACCATATATTTT.

The V call is TRBV7-9, the J call TRBJ1-6; D gene uncertain. V dropped 3 bases and J dropped 9 bases, with 9 bases sitting between them. The CDR3 spans 13 residues. Germline V gene data show CDR1 as SEHNR and CDR2 as FQNEAQ (reference sequence). CDR3 protein: CASSFREPSPLHF. DNA for the CDR3: TGTGCCAGCAGCTTCCGGGAGCCTTCACCCCTCCACTTT.

V is TRBV5-1 and J is TRBJ1-1, with D perhaps TRBD1 (5 bases). Trimming left V 0 bases short and J 2 bases short, with 14 bases between. CDR3 length: 16 residues. Per the germline V gene, CDR1 is SGHRS and CDR2 is YFSETQ. CDR3 DNA sequence: TGCGCCAGCAGCTTGGCCGGGAGAGGGGTAAACACTGAAGCTTTCTTT. Its protein is CASSLAGRGVNTEAFF. Based on the CDR3 plus reference TRBV5-1 and TRBJ1-1, the full variable domain is KAGVTQTPRYLIKTRGQQVTLSCSPISGHRSVSWYQQTPGQGLQFLFEYFSETQRNKGNFPGRFSGRQFSNSRSEMNVSTLELGDSALYLCASSLAGRGVNTEAFFGQGTRLTVV.

The V call is TRBV9, the J call TRBJ1-2, with D possibly TRBD1 on 5 matching bases. This CDR3 comprises 16 residues. Germline CDR1 is SGDLS and CDR2 is YYNGEE. V lost 4 bases, J lost 8 bases, and 24 bases lay in between. As DNA, the CDR3 is TGTGCCAGCAGCCCCACCTGGGACTCCTTCCGAGGCGGCTACACCTTC. This translates into CASSPTWDSFRGGYTF.

This clone was recorded at least ten times. This chain joins TRBV4-2 and TRBJ2-2; 7 positions match TRBD2. The CDR3 covers 16 residues. Germline loops: CDR1 LGHNA, CDR2 YNFKEQ. V shed 1 base, J shed 6 bases, and the junction held 8 bases outside the gene matches. The CDR3 DNA sequence: TGTGCCAGCAGCCAAGGCGGGGAGGGTCCGGCCGGGGAGCTGTTTTTT. As protein: CASSQGGEGPAGELFF.

V is TRBV7-8 and J is TRBJ1-1; TRBD1 agrees at 8 bases. There are 12 residues in the CDR3. Unmatched junction bases numbered 5, after V lost 10 bases and J lost 4 bases. Per germline, CDR1 SGHVS and CDR2 FQNEAQ. The CDR3 is CATRQGTTEAFF. The CDR3 region has the DNA TGTGCCACCCGACAGGGGACCACTGAAGCTTTCTTT.

The rearrangement joins TRBV6-6 to TRBJ1-1; 7 bases fit TRBD1. The germline CDR1 and CDR2 sequences are MNHNY and SVGAGI (reference sequence). The length of the CDR3 is 13 residues. Trimming cost V 4 bases and J 4 bases; bases outside gene matches: 3. The CDR3: CASSFGTATEAFF. The CDR3 coding sequence is TGTGCCAGCAGTTTCGGGACAGCCACTGAAGCTTTCTTT.

V and J are TRBV6-5 and TRBJ1-1, with 8 bases aligning to TRBD1. Germline lookup yields CDR1 MNHEY and CDR2 SVGAGI. The trim removed 0 bases at V and 4 bases at J, leaving 1 base unmatched. The CDR3 totals 14 residues. CDR3 sequence (DNA): TGTGCCAGCAGTTACTCTGGGACAGGCACTGAAGCTTTCTTT. Its protein product is CASSYSGTGTEAFF.

This clone is a singleton in its sample. The rearrangement uses TRBV28 and TRBJ1-2, with 7 bases fitting TRBD1. V lost 5 bases and J lost 4; bases outside the gene matches: 7. CDR1 and CDR2 (germline): MDHEN, SYDVKM. CDR3 length equals 14 residues. The CDR3 region is CASSADRERYGYTF. The CDR3 DNA reads TGTGCCAGCAGTGCCGACAGGGAGCGCTATGGCTACACCTTC.

The count of this clone is one. This chain joins TRBV11-3 and TRBJ1-2, with a tentative D call TRBD1 (6 bases). Per germline, CDR1 SGHNT and CDR2 YENEEA. The CDR3 is 14 residues long. V was shortened by 6 bases and J by 8 bases, with 19 bases between the two germline ends. The CDR3 bases are TGTGCCAGCAGTGGTGAAACAGGGCTTAAAGGCTACACCTTC. Translated: CASSGETGLKGYTF.

This clone showed up just a few times. V and J are TRBV7-8 and TRBJ1-1, with TRBD1 as a possible D gene (5 bases). Trimming took 5 bases from V and 5 from J, leaving 15 bases between them. The V gene's germline CDR1 is SGHVS and CDR2 FQNEAQ. The CDR3 runs 14 residues. The CDR3: CASSPFSGGTEAFF. The CDR3 bases are TGTGCCAGCAGCCCTTTTTCCGGGGGGACTGAAGCTTTCTTT.

A few counts support this clone. The V call is TRBV11-3, the J call TRBJ2-1, with TRBD1 identical over 10 bases. V lost 5 bases, J lost 1 base, and 2 bases stayed unmatched. Looked up from germline, CDR1 is SGHNT and CDR2 is YENEEA. The CDR3 spans 15 residues. The CDR3: CASSGQGVSYNEQFF. The DNA for the CDR3 is TGTGCCAGCAGCGGACAGGGGGTGTCCTACAATGAGCAGTTCTTC. The whole variable domain, filled in from reference TRBV11-3 and TRBJ2-1, reads EAGVVQSPRYKIIEKKQPVAFWCNPISGHNTLYWYLQNLGQGPELLIRYENEEAVDDSQLPKDRFSAERLKGVDSTLKIQPAELGDSAVYLCASSGQGVSYNEQFFGPGTRLTVL.

The gene calls are TRBV19 and TRBJ2-6; 8 nucleotides align to TRBD2. The germline V gene encodes CDR1 LNHDA and CDR2 SQIVND (reference sequence). This CDR3 comprises 16 residues. V was pared by 6 bases and J by 0 bases, with 4 bases of the junction left unmatched. CDR3 region: CASSTGTSSGANVLTF. Here the CDR3 DNA reads TGTGCCAGTAGCACCGGGACTAGCTCTGGGGCCAACGTCCTGACTTTC.

The chain couples TRBV5-1 to TRBJ2-3, with D possibly matching TRBD1 (5 bases). Between the trimmed V and J ends, which lost 3 bases and 1 base, there was a span of 6 bases. This CDR3 is 13 amino acids long. Germline V lookup: CDR1 SGHRS, CDR2 YFSETQ. DNA of the CDR3: TGCGCCAGCAGCTCACAGGGCACAGATACGCAGTATTTT. It translates to CASSSQGTDTQYF.

This sequence joins TRBV7-2 and TRBJ2-2; D gene unclear. The CDR3 has 14 residues. Germline V gene data show CDR1 as SGHTA and CDR2 as FQGNSA. The V and J ends lost 4 bases and 4 bases respectively, with 10 bases between them. The DNA of the CDR3 is TGTGCCAGCAGCTGGTCATCGGTCACCGGGGAGCTGTTTTTT. Residues: CASSWSSVTGELFF.